The clone carrying this T cell receptor beta chain was recorded at least ten times. The sample originates from a study of regulatory T cells in long-lasting Graves disease. Whole-study context: Graves' patients diagnosed newly had used antithyroid drugs under 3 months.

The CDR3 loop spans 15 amino acids. With 5 bases removed from V and 2 bases from J, the gap between germline ends came to 16 bases. Germline CDR1 reads MNHNS; CDR2 reads SASEGT. Time point meaning: newly diagnosed GD, antithyroid drugs for less than 3 months. The TCR library was made from RNA extracted from PBMCs. Building the TCR beta libraries relied on iRepertoire HTBI primers, and CDR3 regions underwent Arm-PCR. TCRdb re-derived calls from the multiplex PCR reads in MiXCR, one entry per CDR3 protein. The sample lists 500,000 or so distinct CDR3 sequences; about 16% were seen once. This same sample was also taken into another study, of T cells in Graves' hyperthyroidism and ophthalmopathy. As reported in that work: Aged 18 to 65, the patients had hyperthyroidism that was newly diagnosed and had lasted under 2 months.

The source was peripheral blood mononuclear cells (PBMCs), collected at new diagnosis, from a patient treated with antithyroid drugs. The rearrangement links TRBV6-1 to TRBJ2-7; a weak D match, TRBD2 (7 bases). The source is a middle-aged woman with Graves disease. The CDR3 region has the DNA TGTGCCAGCAGTCTTGAGGGGGGGGCCACCTACGAGCAGTACTTC. It codes for CASSLEGGATYEQYF.